This paragraph reports one T cell receptor beta chain. Its cognate antigen is unknown. The data stem from a study of graft-versus-host responses after intestinal transplantation. The protocol was immunoSEQ multiplex PCR, while the TCRdb copy is restricted to in-frame clones and leaves out a portion. The table has 90,000 to 150,000 clones, roughly 93% seen once. Sequenced here: unstimulated CD4+ T cells sorted from spleen or lymph node cells, sampled before intestinal transplant. The TCR originated in a human donor who received an intestinal transplant.

This CDR3 is CASSRWVASNEKLFF. The CDR3 nucleotides read TGTGCCAGTAGCCGATGGGTGGCGTCGAATGAAAAACTGTTTTTT. The chain is built from TRBV19 and TRBJ1-4; D gene ambiguous. In germline, CDR1 is LNHDA, CDR2 SQIVND (reference sequence). V lost 6 bases, J lost 5 bases, and 16 bases lay in between. CDR3 length: 15 amino acids.